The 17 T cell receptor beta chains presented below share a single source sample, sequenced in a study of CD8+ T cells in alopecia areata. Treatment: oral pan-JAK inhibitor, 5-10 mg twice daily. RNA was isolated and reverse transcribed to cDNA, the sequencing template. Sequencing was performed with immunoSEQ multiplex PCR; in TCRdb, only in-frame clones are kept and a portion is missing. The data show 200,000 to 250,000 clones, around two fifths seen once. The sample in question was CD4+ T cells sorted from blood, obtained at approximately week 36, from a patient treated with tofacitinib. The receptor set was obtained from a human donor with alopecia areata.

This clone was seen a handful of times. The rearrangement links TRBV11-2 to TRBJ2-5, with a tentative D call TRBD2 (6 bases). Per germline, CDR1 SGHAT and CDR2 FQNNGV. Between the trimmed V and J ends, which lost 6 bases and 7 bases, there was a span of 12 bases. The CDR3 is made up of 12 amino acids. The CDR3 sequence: CASRRDSSTQYF. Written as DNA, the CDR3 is TGTGCCAGCAGAAGGGACTCCTCGACCCAGTACTTC.

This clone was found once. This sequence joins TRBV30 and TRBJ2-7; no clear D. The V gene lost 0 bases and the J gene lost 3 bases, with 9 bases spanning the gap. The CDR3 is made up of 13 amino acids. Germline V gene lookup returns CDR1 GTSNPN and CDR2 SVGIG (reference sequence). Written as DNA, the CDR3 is TGTGCCTGGAGTGTAAATCGTCGCTACGAGCAGTACTTC. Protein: CAWSVNRRYEQYF.

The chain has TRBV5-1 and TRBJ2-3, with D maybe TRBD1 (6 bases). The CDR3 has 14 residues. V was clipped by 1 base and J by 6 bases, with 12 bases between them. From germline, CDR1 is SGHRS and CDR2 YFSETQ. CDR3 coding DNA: TGCGCCAGCAGCTTGAGGACAGTGGGGGATACGCAGTATTTT. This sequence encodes CASSLRTVGDTQYF.

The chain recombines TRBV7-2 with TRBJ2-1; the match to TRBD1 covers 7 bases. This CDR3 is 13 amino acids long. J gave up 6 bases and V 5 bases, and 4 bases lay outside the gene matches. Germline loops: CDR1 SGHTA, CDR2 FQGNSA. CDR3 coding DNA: TGTGCCAGCAGCGTGGGACAGCTCAATGAGCAGTTCTTC. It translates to CASSVGQLNEQFF.

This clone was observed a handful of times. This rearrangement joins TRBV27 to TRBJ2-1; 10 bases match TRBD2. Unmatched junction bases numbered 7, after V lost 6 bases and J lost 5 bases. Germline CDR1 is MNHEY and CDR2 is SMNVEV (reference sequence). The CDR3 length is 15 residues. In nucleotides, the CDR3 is TGTGCCAGCAGCCGAGGGACTAGCGTTCACAATGAGCAGTTCTTC. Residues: CASSRGTSVHNEQFF.

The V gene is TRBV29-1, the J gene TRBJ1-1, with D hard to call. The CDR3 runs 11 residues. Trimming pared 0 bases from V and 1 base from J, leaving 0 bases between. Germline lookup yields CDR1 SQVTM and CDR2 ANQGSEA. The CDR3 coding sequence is TGCAGCGTTGAAGAGAACACTGAAGCTTTCTTT. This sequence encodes CSVEENTEAFF.

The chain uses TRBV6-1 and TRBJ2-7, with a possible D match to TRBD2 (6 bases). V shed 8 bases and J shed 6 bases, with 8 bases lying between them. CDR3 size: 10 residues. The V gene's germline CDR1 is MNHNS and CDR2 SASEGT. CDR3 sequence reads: CASGGIEQYF. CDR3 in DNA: TGTGCCAGCGGAGGGATCGAGCAGTACTTC.

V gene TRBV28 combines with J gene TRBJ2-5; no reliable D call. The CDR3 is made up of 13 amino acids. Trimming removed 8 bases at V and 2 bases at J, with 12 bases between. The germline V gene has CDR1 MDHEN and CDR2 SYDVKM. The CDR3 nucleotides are TGTGCCAGCTCCCCGGCCAGACAAGAGACCCAGTACTTC. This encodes CASSPARQETQYF.

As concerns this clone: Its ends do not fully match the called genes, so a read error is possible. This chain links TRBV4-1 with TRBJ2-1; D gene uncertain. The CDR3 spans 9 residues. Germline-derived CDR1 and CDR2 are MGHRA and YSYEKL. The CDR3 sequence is CASSQDKLF. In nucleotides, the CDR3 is TGCGCCAGCAGCCAAGATAAGCTCTTC.

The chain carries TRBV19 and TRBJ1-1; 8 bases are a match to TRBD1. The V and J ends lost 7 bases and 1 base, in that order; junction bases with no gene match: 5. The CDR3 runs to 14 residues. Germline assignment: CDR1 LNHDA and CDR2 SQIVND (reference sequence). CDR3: CASTIGQGNTEAFF. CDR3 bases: TGTGCCAGTACTATCGGACAGGGGAACACTGAAGCTTTCTTT. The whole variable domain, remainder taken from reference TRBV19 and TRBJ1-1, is DGGITQSPKYLFRKEGQNVTLSCEQNLNHDAMYWYRQDPGQGLRLIYYSQIVNDFQKGDIAEGYSVSREKKESFPLTVTSAQKNPTAFYLCASTIGQGNTEAFFGQGTRLTVV.

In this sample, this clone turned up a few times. This CDR3 reads CSLRWGDYNEQFF. The CDR3 DNA reads as TGCAGTCTTCGTTGGGGAGACTACAATGAGCAGTTCTTC. V is TRBV29-1 and J is TRBJ2-1; D is perhaps TRBD2 (5 bases). The CDR3 is 13 amino acids. The germline V gene has CDR1 SQVTM and CDR2 ANQGSEA.

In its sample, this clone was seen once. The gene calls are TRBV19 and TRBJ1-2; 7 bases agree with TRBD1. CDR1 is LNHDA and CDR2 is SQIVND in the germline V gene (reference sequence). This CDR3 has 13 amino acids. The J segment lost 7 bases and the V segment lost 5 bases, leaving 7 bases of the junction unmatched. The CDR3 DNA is TGTGCCAGTAGTCAGAACAGGGGCCTTGGCTACACCTTC. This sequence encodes CASSQNRGLGYTF.

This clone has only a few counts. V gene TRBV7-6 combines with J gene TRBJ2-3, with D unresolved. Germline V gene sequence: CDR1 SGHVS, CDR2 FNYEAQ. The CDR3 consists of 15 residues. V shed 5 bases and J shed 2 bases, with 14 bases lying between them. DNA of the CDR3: TGTGCCAGCAGCCTCAGTTCCCACCACACAGATACGCAGTATTTT. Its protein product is CASSLSSHHTDTQYF.

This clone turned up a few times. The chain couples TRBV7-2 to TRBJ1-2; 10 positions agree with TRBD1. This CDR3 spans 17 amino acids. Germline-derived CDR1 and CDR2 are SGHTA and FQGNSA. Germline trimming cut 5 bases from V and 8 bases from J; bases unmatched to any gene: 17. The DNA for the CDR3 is TGTGCCAGCAGCCCACAGACAGGGGGCTACACCCTGTTAGGCTACACCTTC. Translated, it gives CASSPQTGGYTLLGYTF.

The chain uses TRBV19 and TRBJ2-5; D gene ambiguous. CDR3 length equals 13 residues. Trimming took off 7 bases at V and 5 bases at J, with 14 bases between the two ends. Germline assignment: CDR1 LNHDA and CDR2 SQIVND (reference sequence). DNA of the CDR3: TGTGCCAGTAACCCACCCGAAGGGGAGACCCAGTACTTC. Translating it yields CASNPPEGETQYF.

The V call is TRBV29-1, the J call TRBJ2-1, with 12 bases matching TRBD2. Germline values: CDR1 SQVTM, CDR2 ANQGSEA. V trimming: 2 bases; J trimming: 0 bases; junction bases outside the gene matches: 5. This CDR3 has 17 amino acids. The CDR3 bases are TGCAGCGTTGAACCGACTAGCGGGAGACACTCCTACAATGAGCAGTTCTTC. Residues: CSVEPTSGRHSYNEQFF.

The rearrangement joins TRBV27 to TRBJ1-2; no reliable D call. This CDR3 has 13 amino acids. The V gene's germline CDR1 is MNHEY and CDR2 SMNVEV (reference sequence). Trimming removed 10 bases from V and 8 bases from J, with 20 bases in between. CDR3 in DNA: TGTGCCACCGTGCCGAGAGGTGGGGAGGGCTACACCTTC. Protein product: CATVPRGGEGYTF.